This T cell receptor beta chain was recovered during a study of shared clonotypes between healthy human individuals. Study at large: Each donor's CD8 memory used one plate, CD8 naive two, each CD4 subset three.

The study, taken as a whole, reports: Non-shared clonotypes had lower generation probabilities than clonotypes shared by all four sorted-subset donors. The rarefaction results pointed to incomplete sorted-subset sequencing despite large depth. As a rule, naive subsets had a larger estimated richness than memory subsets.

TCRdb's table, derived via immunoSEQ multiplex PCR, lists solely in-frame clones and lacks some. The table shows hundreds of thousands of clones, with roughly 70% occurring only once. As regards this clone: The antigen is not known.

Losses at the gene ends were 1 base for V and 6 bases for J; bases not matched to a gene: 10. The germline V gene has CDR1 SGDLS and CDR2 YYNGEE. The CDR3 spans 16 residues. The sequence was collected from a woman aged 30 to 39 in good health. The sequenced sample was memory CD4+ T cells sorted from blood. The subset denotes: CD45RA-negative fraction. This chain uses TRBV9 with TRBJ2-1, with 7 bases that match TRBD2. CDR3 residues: CASSVLVGGVGNEQFF. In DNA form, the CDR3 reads TGTGCCAGCAGCGTATTGGTGGGAGGGGTGGGCAATGAGCAGTTCTTC.